The 12 T cell receptor beta chains below were found in one sample sequenced in a study of spatial heterogeneity in lung cancer (dated by TCRdb to between 2018 and 2021). Library creation used 5' RACE. Instrument on record: NextSeq 500. Starting from the raw public reads, TCRdb applied fastp trimming at Q25, assembled clones with MiXCR and retained in-frame beta chains. One record per CDR3 amino acid sequence lists the most common genes and DNA. The sample table shows over 95,000 distinct CDR3 sequences, and approximately 10% are seen once. Of the sample, approximately 24% is held by the ten largest clones. The time point label for this specimen denotes: blood at routine non-recurrence follow-up after resection. The sample in question was PBMCs, obtained at follow-up. These receptors all stem from a female donor with early-stage non-small cell lung cancer.

The table lists this clonotype with a few counts. The rearrangement uses TRBV7-2 and TRBJ2-2, with TRBD1 identical over 7 bases. The CDR3 extends over 15 amino acids. V shed 5 bases and J 6 bases; nucleotides not matched to a gene: 9. Germline V gene sequence: CDR1 SGHTA, CDR2 FQGNSA. CDR3 sequence reads: CASSQDRVPAGELFF. DNA of the CDR3: TGTGCCAGCAGCCAAGACAGGGTTCCGGCCGGGGAGCTGTTTTTT. The whole variable domain, filled in from reference TRBV7-2 and TRBJ2-2, reads GAGVSQSPSNKVTEKGKDVELRCDPISGHTALYWYRQSLGQGLEFLIYFQGNSAPDKSGLPSDRFSAERTGGSVSTLTIQRTQQEDSAVYLCASSQDRVPAGELFFGEGSRLTVL.

Many counts were recorded for this clonotype. The chain has TRBV7-9 and TRBJ2-3; D is possibly TRBD2 (5 bases). CDR3 length: 14 amino acids. V was shortened by 8 bases and J by 2 bases, with 14 bases between the two germline ends. In germline, CDR1 is SEHNR, CDR2 FQNEAQ (reference sequence). DNA for the CDR3: TGTGCCAGCCGACCCAGCGGCCTCACAGATACGCAGTATTTT. Its translation: CASRPSGLTDTQYF.

V usage is TRBV5-1 and J usage is TRBJ2-2; no clear D gene. This CDR3 spans 16 amino acids. Germline assignment: CDR1 SGHRS and CDR2 YFSETQ. V lost 4 bases, J lost 1 base, and 14 bases lay in between. In DNA form, the CDR3 reads TGCGCCAGCAGCCCTGGCTCGCAATTGAACACCGGGGAGCTGTTTTTT. Amino acid sequence: CASSPGSQLNTGELFF.

This clonotype was picked up many times. V usage is TRBV5-1 and J usage is TRBJ1-3; D gene ambiguous. The CDR3 spans 14 residues. V was trimmed by 3 bases and J by 0 bases, leaving 7 bases between them. Per the germline V gene, CDR1 is SGHRS and CDR2 is YFSETQ. In DNA, the CDR3 is TGCGCCAGCAGCTACACGACCTCTGGAAACACCATATATTTT. This gives the protein CASSYTTSGNTIYF.

This clonotype was observed many times. The CDR3 DNA reads as TGTGCCAGCAGCCTATCAACTAGAGGCGAGACCCAGTACTTC. Amino acid sequence: CASSLSTRGETQYF. The chain uses TRBV3-1 and TRBJ2-5; a weak D match, TRBD2 (5 bases). Germline CDR1 is LGHDT and CDR2 is YNNKEL (reference sequence). This CDR3 spans 14 amino acids. V was pared by 4 bases and J by 5 bases, with 14 bases between.

This clonotype has a count of ten or more. The V call is TRBV18, the J call TRBJ2-5; D not certain. The CDR3 runs to 13 residues. With 1 base removed from V and 1 base from J, the gap between germline ends came to 4 bases. Germline V gene data show CDR1 as KGHSH and CDR2 as LQKENI. The chain's CDR3 is CASSPRLQETQYF. CDR3 nucleotide sequence: TGTGCCAGCTCACCACGCCTCCAAGAGACCCAGTACTTC.

This clonotype showed up just a few times. The rearrangement links TRBV19 to TRBJ1-5; possible D gene TRBD1, 6 bases. The CDR3 contains 16 residues. The germline CDR1 and CDR2 sequences are LNHDA and SQIVND (reference sequence). Trimming pared 6 bases from V and 0 bases from J, leaving 15 bases between. CDR3 in amino acids: CASRAIGTLSNQPQHF. The CDR3 DNA follows: TGTGCCAGTAGAGCAATCGGGACACTTAGCAATCAGCCCCAGCATTTT.

This clonotype was picked up a small number of times. The CDR3 bases are TGTGCCAGCAGCTTGTGGTCTCAGGGGGTTGGCTACACCTTC. It encodes CASSLWSQGVGYTF. The chain links TRBV5-5 to TRBJ1-2; 7 bases align to TRBD1. The V gene end was trimmed by 1 base and the J gene end by 7 bases; junction bases not matched to a gene: 7. The CDR3 runs 14 residues. CDR1 and CDR2 from the germline V gene are SGHKS and YYEKEE (reference sequence).

The gene calls are TRBV30 and TRBJ1-5; D not certain. This CDR3 is 15 amino acids long. Looked up from germline, CDR1 is GTSNPN and CDR2 is SVGIG (reference sequence). V lost 2 bases, J lost 4 bases, and 15 bases lay in between. CDR3 loop: CAWSFSTSGNQPQHF. CDR3 DNA: TGTGCCTGGAGTTTCTCAACCTCAGGAAATCAGCCCCAGCATTTT.

The J gene is TRBJ1-1, the V gene TRBV27; the D gene is possibly TRBD1 (6 bases). CDR3 length: 15 amino acids. CDR1 is MNHEY, CDR2 SMNVEV, per germline (reference sequence). Trimming stripped 4 bases from V and 3 bases from J, with 15 bases between. CDR3 in DNA: TGTGCCAGCAGTTCACAGGGCGGGTGGTACACTGAAGCTTTCTTT. Protein product: CASSSQGGWYTEAFF.

The chain joins TRBV28 to TRBJ1-1; D remains unclear. The CDR3 runs to 13 residues. The germline gives CDR1 MDHEN, CDR2 SYDVKM. V was clipped by 7 bases and J by 5 bases, with 14 bases between them. CDR3 residues: CASTLRWVTEAFF. CDR3 bases: TGTGCCAGCACCCTGAGATGGGTTACTGAAGCTTTCTTT.

About this clonotype itself: An end of the junction does not agree with germline; a read error may underlie this. The chain carries TRBV9 and TRBJ1-6; D is unclear. Looked up from germline, CDR1 is SGDLS and CDR2 is YYNGEE. The CDR3 contains 14 residues. The CDR3 nucleotides are TGTGCCAGCAGCGTAGTGCCGGAGAATTCACCCCTCCTCTTT. Amino acids: CASSVVPENSPLLF.